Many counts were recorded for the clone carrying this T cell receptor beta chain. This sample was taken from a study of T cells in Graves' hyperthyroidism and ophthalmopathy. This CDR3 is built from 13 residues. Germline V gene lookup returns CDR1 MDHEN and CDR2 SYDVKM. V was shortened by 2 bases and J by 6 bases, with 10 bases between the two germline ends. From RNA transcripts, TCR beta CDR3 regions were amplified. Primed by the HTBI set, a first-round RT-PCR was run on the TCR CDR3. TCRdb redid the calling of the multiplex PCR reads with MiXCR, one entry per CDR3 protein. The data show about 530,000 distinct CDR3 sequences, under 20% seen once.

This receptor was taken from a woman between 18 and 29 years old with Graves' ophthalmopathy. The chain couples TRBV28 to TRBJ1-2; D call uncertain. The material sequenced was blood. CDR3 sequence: CASSLGVVNGYTF. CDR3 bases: TGTGCCAGCAGTTTAGGGGTAGTAAATGGCTACACCTTC.